This T cell receptor (beta chain) was observed in a study of blood T cell repertoires in COVID-19. Allocation to cohorts depended on clinical history reported by the participants. For recovered donors of Cohort 3, there were two negative PCRs, clearance, or symptom resolution. How the authors handled the data: Amplification with reference gene primers provided the estimates of nucleated cell counts. Data came from immunoSEQ multiplex PCR; TCRdb stores just in-frame clones and leaves some out. V and J calls and clone size are as listed in that table; D and trimming were resolved from the DNA. The data contain hundreds of thousands of clones, more than 85% of them singletons. The germline CDR1 and CDR2 sequences are MGHRA and YSYEKL. The CDR3 contains 12 residues. The V gene lost 6 bases and the J gene lost 5 bases, with 7 bases spanning the gap.

This chain uses TRBV4-1 with TRBJ2-2; TRBD2 is a possible D gene (5 bases). The sequenced sample consisted of PBMCs or T cells enriched from blood (not recorded which). This clonotype was sampled from a woman aged 25 to 39 who had recovered from COVID-19. The CDR3: CASSRGTGELFF. As DNA, the CDR3 is TGCGCCAGCAGTCGAGGGACCGGGGAGCTGTTTTTT.